This T cell receptor beta chain came from a study of early T cells in non-severe SARS-CoV-2 infection. This clonotype was seen a few times. Per germline, CDR1 SQVTM and CDR2 ANQGSEA. The V end lost 4 bases, the J end lost 6 bases, and 16 bases lay between the germline ends. The CDR3 covers 14 residues. One entry per CDR3 protein results from TCRdb running MiXCR on the 5' RACE reads. Here the sample spans nearly 110,000 distinct CDR3 sequences, around 10% being singletons. The chain recombines TRBV29-1 with TRBJ2-1; D tentatively reads TRBD1 or TRBD2 (5 bases each). Input material: whole blood. The sequence was obtained from an adult who was a healthcare worker with PCR-confirmed SARS-CoV-2 infection or an uninfected control (not recorded which). CDR3 nucleotides: TGCAGCGTTGCCGGGACCAGTGGGGCCAATGAGCAGTTCTTC. Translating gives CSVAGTSGANEQFF.